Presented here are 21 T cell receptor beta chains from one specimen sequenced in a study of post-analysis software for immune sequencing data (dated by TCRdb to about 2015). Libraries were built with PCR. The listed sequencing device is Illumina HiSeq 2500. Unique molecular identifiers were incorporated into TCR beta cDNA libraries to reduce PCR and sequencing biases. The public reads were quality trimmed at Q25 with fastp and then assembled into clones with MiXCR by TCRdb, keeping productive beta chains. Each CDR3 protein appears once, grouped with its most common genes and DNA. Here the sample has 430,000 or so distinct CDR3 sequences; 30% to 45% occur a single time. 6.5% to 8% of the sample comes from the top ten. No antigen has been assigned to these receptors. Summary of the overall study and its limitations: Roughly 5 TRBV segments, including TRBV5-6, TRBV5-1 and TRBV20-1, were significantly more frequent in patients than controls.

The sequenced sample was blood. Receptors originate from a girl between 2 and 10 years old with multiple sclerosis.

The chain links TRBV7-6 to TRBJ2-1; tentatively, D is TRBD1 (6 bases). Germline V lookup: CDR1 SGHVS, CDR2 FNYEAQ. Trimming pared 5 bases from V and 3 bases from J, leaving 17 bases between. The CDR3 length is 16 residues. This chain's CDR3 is CASSGQTGRFYNEQFF. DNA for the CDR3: TGTGCCAGCAGCGGCCAAACAGGGCGTTTCTACAATGAGCAGTTCTTC.

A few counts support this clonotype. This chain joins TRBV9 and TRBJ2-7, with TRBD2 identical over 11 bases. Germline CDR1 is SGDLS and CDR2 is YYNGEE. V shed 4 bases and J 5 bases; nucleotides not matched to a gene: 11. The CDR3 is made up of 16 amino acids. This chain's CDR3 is CASSSRATSGANEQYF. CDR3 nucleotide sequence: TGTGCCAGCAGCTCCCGTGCGACTAGCGGGGCAAACGAGCAGTACTTC.

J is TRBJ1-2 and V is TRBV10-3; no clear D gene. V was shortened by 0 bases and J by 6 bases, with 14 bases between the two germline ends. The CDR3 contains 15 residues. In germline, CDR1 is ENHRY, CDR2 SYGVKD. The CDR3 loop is CAISESLQAPHGYTF. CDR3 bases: TGTGCCATCAGTGAGTCATTGCAGGCTCCTCATGGCTACACCTTC.

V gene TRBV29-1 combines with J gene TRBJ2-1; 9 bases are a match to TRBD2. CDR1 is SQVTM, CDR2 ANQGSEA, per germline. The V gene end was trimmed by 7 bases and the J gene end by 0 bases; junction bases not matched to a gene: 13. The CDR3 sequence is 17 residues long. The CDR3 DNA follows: TGCAGCGGTCTAGCGGGGTCCCTCCGAAGCTCCTACAATGAGCAGTTCTTC. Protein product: CSGLAGSLRSSYNEQFF.

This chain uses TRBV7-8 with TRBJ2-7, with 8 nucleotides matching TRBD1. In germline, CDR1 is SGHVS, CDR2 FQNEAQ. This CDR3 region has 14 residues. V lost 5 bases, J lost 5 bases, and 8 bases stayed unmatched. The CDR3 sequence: CASSRGQGVHEQYF. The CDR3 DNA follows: TGTGCCAGCAGCCGAGGACAGGGAGTCCACGAGCAGTACTTC.

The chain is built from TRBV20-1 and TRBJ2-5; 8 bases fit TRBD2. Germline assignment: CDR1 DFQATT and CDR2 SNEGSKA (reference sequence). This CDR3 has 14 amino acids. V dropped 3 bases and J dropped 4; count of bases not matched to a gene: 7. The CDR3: CSASLAGGLETQYF. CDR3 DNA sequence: TGCAGTGCTAGTCTGGCGGGGGGTTTAGAGACCCAGTACTTC.

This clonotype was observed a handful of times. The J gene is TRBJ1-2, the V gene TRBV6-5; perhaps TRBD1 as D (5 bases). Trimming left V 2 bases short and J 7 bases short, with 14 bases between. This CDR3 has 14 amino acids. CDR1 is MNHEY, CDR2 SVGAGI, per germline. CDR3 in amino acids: CASSYQNRQTGYTF. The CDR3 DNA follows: TGTGCCAGCAGTTACCAGAACAGGCAAACTGGCTACACCTTC.

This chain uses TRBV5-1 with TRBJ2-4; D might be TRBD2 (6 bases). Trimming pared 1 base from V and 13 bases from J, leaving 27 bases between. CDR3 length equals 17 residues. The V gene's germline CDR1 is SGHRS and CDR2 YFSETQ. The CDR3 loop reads CASSLRTTVISSYEQYF. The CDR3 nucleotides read TGCGCCAGCAGCTTGAGGACTACCGTAATTAGCTCCTATGAGCAGTACTTC.

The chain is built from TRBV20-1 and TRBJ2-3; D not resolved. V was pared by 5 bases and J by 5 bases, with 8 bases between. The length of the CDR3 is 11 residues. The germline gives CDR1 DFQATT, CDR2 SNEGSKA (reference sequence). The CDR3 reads CSAGPRDTQYF. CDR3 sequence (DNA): TGCAGTGCTGGGCCCCGAGATACGCAGTATTTT.

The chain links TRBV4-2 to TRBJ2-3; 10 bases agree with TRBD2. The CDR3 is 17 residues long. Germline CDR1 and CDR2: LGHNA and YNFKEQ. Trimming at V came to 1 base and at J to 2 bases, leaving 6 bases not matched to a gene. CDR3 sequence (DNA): TGTGCCAGCAGCCAAGGGCCTAGCGGGAGTACCACAGATACGCAGTATTTT. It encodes CASSQGPSGSTTDTQYF.

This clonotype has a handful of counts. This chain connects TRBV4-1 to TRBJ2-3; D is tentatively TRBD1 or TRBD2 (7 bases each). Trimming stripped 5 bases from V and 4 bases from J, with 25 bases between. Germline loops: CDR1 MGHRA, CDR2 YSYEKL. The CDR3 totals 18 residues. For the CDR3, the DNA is TGCGCCAGCAGCGAAACTCCAGGGGGGGGCTACGTCGCAGATACGCAGTATTTT. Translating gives CASSETPGGGYVADTQYF.

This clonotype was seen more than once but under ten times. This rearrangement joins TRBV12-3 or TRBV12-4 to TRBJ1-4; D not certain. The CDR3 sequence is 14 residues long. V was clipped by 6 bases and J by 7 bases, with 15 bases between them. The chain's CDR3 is CASRFSGEREKLFF. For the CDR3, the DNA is TGTGCCAGCAGATTCTCGGGAGAACGTGAAAAACTGTTTTTT.

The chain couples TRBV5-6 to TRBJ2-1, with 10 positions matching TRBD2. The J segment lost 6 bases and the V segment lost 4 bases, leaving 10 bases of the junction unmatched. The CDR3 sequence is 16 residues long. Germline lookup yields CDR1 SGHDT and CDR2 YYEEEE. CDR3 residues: CASSAVGLAGANEQFF. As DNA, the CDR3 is TGTGCCAGCAGCGCCGTCGGGCTAGCGGGGGCCAATGAGCAGTTCTTC.

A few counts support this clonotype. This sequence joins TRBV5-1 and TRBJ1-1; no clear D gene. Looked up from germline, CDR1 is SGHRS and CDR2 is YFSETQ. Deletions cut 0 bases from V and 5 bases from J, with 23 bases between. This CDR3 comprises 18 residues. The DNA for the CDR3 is TGCGCCAGCAGCTTGGAGTCGGGGTCCCGCTCGGTAAGAACTGAAGCTTTCTTT. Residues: CASSLESGSRSVRTEAFF.

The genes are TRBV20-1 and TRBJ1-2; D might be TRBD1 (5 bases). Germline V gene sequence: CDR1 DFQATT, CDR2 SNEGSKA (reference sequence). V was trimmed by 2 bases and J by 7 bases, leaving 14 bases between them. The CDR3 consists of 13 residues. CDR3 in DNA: TGCAGTGCTAGACCACAGGTTCTAAGTGGCTACACCTTC. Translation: CSARPQVLSGYTF.

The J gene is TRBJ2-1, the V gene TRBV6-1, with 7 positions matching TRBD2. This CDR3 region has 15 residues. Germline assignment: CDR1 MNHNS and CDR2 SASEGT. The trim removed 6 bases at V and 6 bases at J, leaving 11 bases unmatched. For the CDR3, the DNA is TGTGCCAGCAGCCGGACTAGTCTATCTCGCAATGAGCAGTTCTTC. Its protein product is CASSRTSLSRNEQFF.

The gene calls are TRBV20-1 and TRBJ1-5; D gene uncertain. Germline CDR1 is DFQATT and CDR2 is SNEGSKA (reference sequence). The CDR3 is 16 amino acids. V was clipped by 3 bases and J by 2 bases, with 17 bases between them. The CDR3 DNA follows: TGCAGTGCTAGTTACGTTTCGACTCTAGGCAATCAGCCCCAGCATTTT. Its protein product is CSASYVSTLGNQPQHF.

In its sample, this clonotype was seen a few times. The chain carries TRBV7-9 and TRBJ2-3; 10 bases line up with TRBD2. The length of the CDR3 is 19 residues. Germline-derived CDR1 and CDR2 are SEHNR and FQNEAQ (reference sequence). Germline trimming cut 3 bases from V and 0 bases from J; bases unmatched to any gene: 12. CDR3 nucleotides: TGTGCCAGCAGCTTTTCGTCCCGAGCGGGGGGGCTTAGCACAGATACGCAGTATTTT. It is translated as CASSFSSRAGGLSTDTQYF.

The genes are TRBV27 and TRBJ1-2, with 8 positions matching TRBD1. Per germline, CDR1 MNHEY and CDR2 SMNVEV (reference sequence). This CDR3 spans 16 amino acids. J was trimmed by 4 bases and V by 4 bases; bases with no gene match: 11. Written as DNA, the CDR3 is TGTGCCAGCAGTTCAAGCCGGGACAGGCACATCTATGGCTACACCTTC. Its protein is CASSSSRDRHIYGYTF.

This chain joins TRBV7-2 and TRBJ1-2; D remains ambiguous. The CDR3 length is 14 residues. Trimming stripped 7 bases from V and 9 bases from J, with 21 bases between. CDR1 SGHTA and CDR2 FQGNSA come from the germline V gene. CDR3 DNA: TGTGCCAGCACCGTGCCATCCGTAGTTTATAGCTACACCTTC. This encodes CASTVPSVVYSYTF.

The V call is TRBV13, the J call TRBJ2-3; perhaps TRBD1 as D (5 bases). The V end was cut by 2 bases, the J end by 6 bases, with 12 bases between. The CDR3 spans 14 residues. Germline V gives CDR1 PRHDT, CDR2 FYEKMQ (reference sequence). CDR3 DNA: TGTGCCAGCAGCTTAAAACAGGTGCAGGATACGCAGTATTTT. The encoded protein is CASSLKQVQDTQYF.